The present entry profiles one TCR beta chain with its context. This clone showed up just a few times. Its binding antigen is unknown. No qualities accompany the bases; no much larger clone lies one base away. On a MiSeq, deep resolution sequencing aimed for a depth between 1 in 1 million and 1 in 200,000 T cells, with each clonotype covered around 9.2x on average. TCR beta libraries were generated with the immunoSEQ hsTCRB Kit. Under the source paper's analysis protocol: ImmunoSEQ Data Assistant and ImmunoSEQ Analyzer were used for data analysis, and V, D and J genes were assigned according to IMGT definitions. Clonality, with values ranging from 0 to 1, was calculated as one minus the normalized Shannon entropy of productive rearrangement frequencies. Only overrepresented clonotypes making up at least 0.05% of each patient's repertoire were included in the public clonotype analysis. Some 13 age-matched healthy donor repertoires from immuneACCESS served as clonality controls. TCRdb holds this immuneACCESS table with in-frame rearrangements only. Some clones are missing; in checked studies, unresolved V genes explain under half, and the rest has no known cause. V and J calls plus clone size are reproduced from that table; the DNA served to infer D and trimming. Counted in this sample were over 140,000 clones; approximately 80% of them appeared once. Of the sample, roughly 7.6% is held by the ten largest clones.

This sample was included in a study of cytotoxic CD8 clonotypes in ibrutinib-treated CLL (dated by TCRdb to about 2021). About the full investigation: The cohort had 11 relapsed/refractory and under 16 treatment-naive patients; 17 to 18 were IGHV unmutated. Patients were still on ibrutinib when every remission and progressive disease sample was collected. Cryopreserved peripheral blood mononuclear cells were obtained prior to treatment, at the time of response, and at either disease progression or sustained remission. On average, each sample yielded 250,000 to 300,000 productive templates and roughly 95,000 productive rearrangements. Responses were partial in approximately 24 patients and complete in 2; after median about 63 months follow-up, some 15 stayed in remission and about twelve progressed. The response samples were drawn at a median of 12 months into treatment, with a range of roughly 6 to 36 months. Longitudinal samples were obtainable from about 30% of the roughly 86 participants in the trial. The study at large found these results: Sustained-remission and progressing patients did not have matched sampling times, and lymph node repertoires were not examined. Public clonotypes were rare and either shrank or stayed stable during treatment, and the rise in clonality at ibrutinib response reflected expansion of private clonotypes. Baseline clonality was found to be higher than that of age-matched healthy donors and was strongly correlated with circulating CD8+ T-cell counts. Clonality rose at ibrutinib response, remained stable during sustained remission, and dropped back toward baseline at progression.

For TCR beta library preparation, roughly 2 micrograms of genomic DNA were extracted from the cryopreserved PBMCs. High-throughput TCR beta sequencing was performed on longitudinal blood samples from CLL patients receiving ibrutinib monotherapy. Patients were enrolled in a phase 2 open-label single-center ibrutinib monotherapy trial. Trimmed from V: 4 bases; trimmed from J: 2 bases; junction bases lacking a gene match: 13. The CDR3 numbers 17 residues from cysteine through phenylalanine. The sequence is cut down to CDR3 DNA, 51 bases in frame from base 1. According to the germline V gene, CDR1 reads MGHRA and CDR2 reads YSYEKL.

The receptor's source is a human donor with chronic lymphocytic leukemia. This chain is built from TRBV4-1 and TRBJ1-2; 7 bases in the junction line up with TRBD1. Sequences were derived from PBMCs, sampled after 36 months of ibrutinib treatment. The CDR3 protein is CASSLTLPGQKNYGYTF. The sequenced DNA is TGCGCCAGCAGCCTCACACTCCCGGGACAGAAGAACTATGGCTACACCTTC.